This T cell receptor beta chain was captured by sequencing in a study of control samples from healthy donors and cancer patients. This table comes from immunoSEQ multiplex PCR, and its TCRdb copy is limited to in-frame clones, with some not included. Listed are about 190,000 clones; 2% to 2.5% falls within the top ten. V was shortened by 4 bases and J by 2 bases, with 18 bases between the two germline ends. The CDR3 is 17 amino acids. Germline V gives CDR1 KGHSH, CDR2 LQKENI. This receptor was obtained from a woman aged 25 to 39 in good health. The rearrangement links TRBV18 to TRBJ1-3; the D is unclear. Sequenced: blood. CDR3 bases: TGTGCCAGCTCACTCGACGTGGCAAAGCTTGCTGGAAACACCATATATTTT. Its translation is CASSLDVAKLAGNTIYF. The variable domain in full, completed from reference TRBV18 and TRBJ1-3, reads NAGVMQNPRHLVRRRGQEARLRCSPMKGHSHVYWYRQLPEEGLKFMVYLQKENIIDESGMPKERFSAEFPKEGPSILRIQQVVRGDSAAYFCASSLDVAKLAGNTIYFGEGSWLTVV.